This T cell receptor (beta chain) was obtained from a study of kidney transplant recipient with SARS-CoV-2 infection. This clonotype was counted ten times or more. V was trimmed by 3 bases and J by 7 bases, leaving 13 bases between them. This CDR3 is 15 amino acids long. Germline CDR1 reads LNHDA; CDR2 reads SQIVND (reference sequence). TCRdb itself ran the reads through MiXCR, one entry per CDR3 protein. The data show fewer than 250,000 distinct CDR3 sequences, with more than 25% seen just once and 7% to 8% held by the top ten. The chain links TRBV19 to TRBJ1-6; no firm D call. The sequence was obtained from a young adult male patient who had COVID-19 and was a kidney transplant recipient. Some T cells may have originated in the graft donor. The material sequenced was a blood sample, taken at baseline and on approximately day 120 from a kidney transplant recipient. The CDR3 DNA reads TGTGCCAGTAGTATCGAAGGGATCGGGAATTCACCCCTCCACTTT. Encoded protein: CASSIEGIGNSPLHF.